These 8 T cell receptor beta chains share one sample of origin, sequenced in a study of cytomegalovirus exposure and HLA in healthy donors. Primers included in the PCR were 60 Vbeta and 13 Jbeta primers. Assay used: immunoSEQ multiplex PCR; TCRdb lists only in-frame clones, some missing. The sample has fewer than 200,000 clones; around 79% are singletons. The sample consisted of PBMCs. These TCRs come from a man between 35 and 55 years old in good health and CMV-seronegative.

As concerns this clone: Other DNA variants within this sample encode the same CDR3. V is TRBV2 and J is TRBJ2-3; 9 bases line up with TRBD2. The ends lost 1 base at V and 3 bases at J; junction bases unmatched: 2. This CDR3 has 15 amino acids. Per the germline V gene, CDR1 is SNHLY and CDR2 is FYNNEI. CDR3 region: CASSEGTSVTDTQYF. CDR3 nucleotide sequence: TGTGCCAGCAGTGAAGGGACTAGCGTGACAGATACGCAGTATTTT.

In this sample, this clone turned up once. The chain combines TRBV27 with TRBJ2-5; D perhaps matches TRBD2 (6 bases). CDR3 length: 14 amino acids. Trimming stripped 6 bases from V and 6 bases from J, with 17 bases between. Germline values: CDR1 MNHEY, CDR2 SMNVEV (reference sequence). DNA for the CDR3: TGTGCCAGCAGCTCCCGCGTAGCGGCGCAGACCCAGTACTTC. It translates to CASSSRVAAQTQYF.

The genes are TRBV29-1 and TRBJ2-1, with TRBD2 matching 8 bases. This CDR3 comprises 12 residues. From germline, CDR1 is SQVTM and CDR2 ANQGSEA. The ends lost 6 bases at V and 8 bases at J; junction bases unmatched: 6. CDR3 sequence: CSVTGGGHEQFF. In nucleotides, the CDR3 is TGCAGCGTGACGGGAGGGGGGCATGAGCAGTTCTTC.

The rearrangement uses TRBV27 and TRBJ2-1, with D perhaps TRBD2 (7 bases). Germline V gives CDR1 MNHEY, CDR2 SMNVEV (reference sequence). This CDR3 is 16 amino acids long. V was cut by 5 bases and J by 6 bases, with 20 bases left in between. CDR3 loop: CASSPLEGGGRNEQFF. CDR3 sequence (DNA): TGTGCCAGCAGTCCACTAGAGGGAGGGGGGCGCAATGAGCAGTTCTTC.

V is TRBV14 and J is TRBJ2-1; TRBD2 matches at 8 bases. This CDR3 is built from 14 residues. Per the germline V gene, CDR1 is SGHDN and CDR2 is FVKESK. V was clipped by 1 base and J by 10 bases; unmatched bases: 6. DNA for the CDR3: TGTGCCAGCAGCCAAGGACTAGCGAAGAGGGAGCAGTTCTTC. Translated: CASSQGLAKREQFF. Drawing the rest from reference TRBV14 and TRBJ2-1, the complete variable domain is EAGVTQFPSHSVIEKGQTVTLRCDPISGHDNLYWYRRVMGKEIKFLLHFVKESKQDESGMPNNRFLAERTGGTYSTLKVQPAELEDSGVYFCASSQGLAKREQFFGPGTRLTVL.

This clone showed up just once. This rearrangement joins TRBV5-6 to TRBJ1-2, with 12 positions matching TRBD1. This CDR3 has 16 residues. The V and J ends lost 4 bases and 6 bases, in that order; junction bases with no gene match: 10. Germline V gene data show CDR1 as SGHDT and CDR2 as YYEEEE. The CDR3 bases are TGTGCCAGCAGCCAATATGGGGGACAGGGGGCGGATGGCTACACCTTC. It yields the protein CASSQYGGQGADGYTF.

CDR3 DNA sequence: TGCGCCAGCAGCCAAGCCCGGAGGAGCGCAGATACGCAGTATTTT. This gives the protein CASSQARRSADTQYF. V usage is TRBV4-1 and J usage is TRBJ2-3; possibly TRBD2 for D (5 bases). This CDR3 spans 15 amino acids. Germline CDR1 and CDR2: MGHRA and YSYEKL. V was cut by 1 base and J by 4 bases, with 12 bases left in between.

The genes are TRBV6-5 and TRBJ2-1; 10 bases map to TRBD2. There are 13 residues in the CDR3. The trim removed 7 bases at V and 16 bases at J, leaving 13 bases unmatched. In germline, CDR1 is MNHEY, CDR2 SVGAGI. Written as DNA, the CDR3 is TGTGCCAGCATCGCCACCGGGACTAGCGATACATTCTTC. Its protein product is CASIATGTSDTFF.